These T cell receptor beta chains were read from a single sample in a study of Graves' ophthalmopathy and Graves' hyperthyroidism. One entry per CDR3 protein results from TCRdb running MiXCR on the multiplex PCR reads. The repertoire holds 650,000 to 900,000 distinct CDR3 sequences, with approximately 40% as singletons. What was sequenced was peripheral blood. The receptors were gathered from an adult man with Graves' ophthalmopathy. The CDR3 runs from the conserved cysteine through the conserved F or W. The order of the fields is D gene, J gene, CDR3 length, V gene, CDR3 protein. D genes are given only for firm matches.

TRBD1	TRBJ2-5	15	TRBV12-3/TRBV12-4	CASKKVGQGQETQYF
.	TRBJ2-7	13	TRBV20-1	CSSGGQSSYEQYF
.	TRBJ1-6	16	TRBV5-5	CASSPKGGLWDSPLHF
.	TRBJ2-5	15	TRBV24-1	CATSRILLGQETQYF
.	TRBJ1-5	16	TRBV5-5	CASSLTGTLSNQPQHF
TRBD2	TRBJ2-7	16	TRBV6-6	CASSNGLAGHSYEQYF
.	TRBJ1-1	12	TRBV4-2	CASTDRGPEAFF
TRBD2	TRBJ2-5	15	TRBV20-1	CSAREGTSGEETQYF
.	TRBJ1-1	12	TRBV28	CASSEGGPEAFF
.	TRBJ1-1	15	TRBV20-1	CSARRTGFMNTEAFF
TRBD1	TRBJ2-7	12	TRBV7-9	CASSSGQIEQYF
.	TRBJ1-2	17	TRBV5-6	CASSLAGDNPPYYGYTF
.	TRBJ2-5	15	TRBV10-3	CAISETAVTQETQYF
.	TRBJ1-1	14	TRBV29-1	CSLTSLGDGPAAFF
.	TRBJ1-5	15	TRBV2	CASSAEGVSNQPQHF
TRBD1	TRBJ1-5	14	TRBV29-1	CSVQPGTGGLPQHF
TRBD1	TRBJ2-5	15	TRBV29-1	CSVHSSARPDRIQYF
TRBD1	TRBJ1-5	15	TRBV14	CASSQFSTGGQPQHF
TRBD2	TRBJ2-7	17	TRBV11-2	CASSSTPASGRNYEQYF
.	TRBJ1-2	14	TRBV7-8	CASSWESGDYGYTF
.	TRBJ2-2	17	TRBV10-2	CASKNRFGAEDTGELFF
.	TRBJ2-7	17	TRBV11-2	CASSAEWGVGTAYEQYF
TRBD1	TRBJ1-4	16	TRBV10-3	CASSYATGAGGEKLFF
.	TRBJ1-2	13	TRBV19	CASSIRVSYGYTF
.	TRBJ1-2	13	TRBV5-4	CASSLQQGSGYTF
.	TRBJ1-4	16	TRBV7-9	CASSPTAGGKNEKLFF
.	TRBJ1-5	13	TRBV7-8	CASSERPYQPQHF
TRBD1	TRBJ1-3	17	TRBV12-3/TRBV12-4	CASTLRTGIESGNTIYF
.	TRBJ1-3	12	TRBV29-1	CSGAWGRDTIYF
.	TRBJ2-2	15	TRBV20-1	CSARDPSRSTGELFF
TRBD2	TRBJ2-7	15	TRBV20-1	CSARDRLAGAHEQYF
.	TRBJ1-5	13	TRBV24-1	CATAPYSNQPQHF
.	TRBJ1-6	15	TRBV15	CATSRERQGNQPLHF
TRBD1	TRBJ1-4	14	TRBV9	CASSRGQSNEKLFF
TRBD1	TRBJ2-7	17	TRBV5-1	CASSPGQGLAASYEQYF
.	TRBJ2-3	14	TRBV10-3	CAIMDTITTDTQYF
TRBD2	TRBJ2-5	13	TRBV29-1	CSVRTGRAETQYF
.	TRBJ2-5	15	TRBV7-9	CASSSGPTLQETQYF
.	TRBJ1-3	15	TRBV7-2	CASGLDILSGNTIYF
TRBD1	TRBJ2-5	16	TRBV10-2	CASSYSPGQARETQYF
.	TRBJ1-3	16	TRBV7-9	CASSPPPETGGNTIYF
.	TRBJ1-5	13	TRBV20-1	CSAQGGSNQPQHF
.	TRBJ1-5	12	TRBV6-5	CASSYSSQPQHF
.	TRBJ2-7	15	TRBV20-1	CSARGTAGGSYEQYF